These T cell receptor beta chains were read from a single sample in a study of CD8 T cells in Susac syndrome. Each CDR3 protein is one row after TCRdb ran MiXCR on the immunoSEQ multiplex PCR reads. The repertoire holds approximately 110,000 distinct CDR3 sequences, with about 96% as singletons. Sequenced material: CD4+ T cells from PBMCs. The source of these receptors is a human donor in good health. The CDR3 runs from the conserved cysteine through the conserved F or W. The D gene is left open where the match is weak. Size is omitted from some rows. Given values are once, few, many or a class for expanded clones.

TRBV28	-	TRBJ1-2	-	CASQGQPNYGYTF	TGTGCCAGCCAAGGACAGCCGAACTATGGCTACACCTTC
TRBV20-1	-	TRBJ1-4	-	CSAWTDNNEKLFF	TGCAGTGCTTGGACAGATAATAATGAAAAACTGTTTTTT
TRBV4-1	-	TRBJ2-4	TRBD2	CASSQDRGLAGPLAKNIQYF	TGCGCCAGCAGCCAAGATCGGGGACTAGCGGGCCCCCTAGCCAAAAACATTCAGTACTTC
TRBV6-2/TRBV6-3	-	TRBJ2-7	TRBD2	CASTLAGGYEQYF	TGTGCCAGCACCCTAGCGGGAGGATACGAGCAGTACTTC
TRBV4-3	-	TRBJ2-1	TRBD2	CASSPGGSSYNEQFF	TGCGCCAGCAGCCCCGGGGGGAGCTCCTACAATGAGCAGTTCTTC
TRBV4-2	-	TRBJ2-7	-	CASSQDKYEQYF	TGTGCCAGCAGCCAAGATAAATACGAGCAGTACTTC
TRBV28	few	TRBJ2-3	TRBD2	CASSGGTDTQYF	TGTGCCAGCTCGGGGGGGACAGATACGCAGTATTTT
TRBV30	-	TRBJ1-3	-	CAAMGASVGTIYF	TGTGCCGCAATGGGGGCATCCGTTGGGACCATATATTTT
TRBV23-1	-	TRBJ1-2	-	CASSQSTGHYGYTF	TGCGCCAGCAGTCAATCTACAGGGCACTATGGCTACACCTTC
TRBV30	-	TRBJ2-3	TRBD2	CAWSAGGAADTQYF	TGTGCCTGGAGTGCCGGGGGGGCAGCAGATACGCAGTATTTT
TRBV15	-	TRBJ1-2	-	CATSRDPGRGYTF	TGTGCCACCAGCAGAGATCCGGGCAGGGGCTACACCTTC
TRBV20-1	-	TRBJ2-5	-	CSAEKPPVGTQYF	TGCAGTGCTGAAAAGCCGCCGGTCGGGACCCAGTACTTC
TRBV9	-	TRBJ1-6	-	CASRFGTQGSPLHF	TGTGCCAGCAGGTTCGGGACACAGGGATCACCCCTCCACTTT
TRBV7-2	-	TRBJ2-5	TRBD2	CASSLALAGGTQYF	TGTGCCAGCAGCTTAGCTCTGGCGGGGGGGACCCAGTACTTC
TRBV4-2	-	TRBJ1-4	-	CASSQFGGEKLFF	TGTGCCAGCAGCCAATTTGGGGGTGAAAAACTGTTTTTT
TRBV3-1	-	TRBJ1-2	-	CASSQGNNYGYTF	TGTGCCAGCAGCCAAGGAAATAACTATGGCTACACCTTC
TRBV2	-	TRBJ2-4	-	CASSEGIAKNIQYF	TGTGCCAGCAGTGAAGGGATAGCCAAAAACATTCAGTACTTC
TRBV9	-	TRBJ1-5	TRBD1	CAIHLLGNRDRGQPQHF	TGTGCCATCCACCTCCTGGGCAACCGGGACAGAGGACAGCCCCAGCATTTT
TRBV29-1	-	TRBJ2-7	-	CSAGNGALYEQYF	TGCAGCGCAGGGAACGGTGCACTCTACGAGCAGTACTTC
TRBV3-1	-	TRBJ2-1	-	CASSRGTDYSNEQFF	TGTGCCAGCAGCCGCGGGACTGACTATTCGAATGAGCAGTTCTTC
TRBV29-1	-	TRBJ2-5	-	CSARIATQETQYF	TGCAGCGCCCGGATAGCGACTCAAGAGACCCAGTACTTC
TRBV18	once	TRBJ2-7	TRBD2	CASSPGELAGGRHEQYF	TGTGCCAGCTCACCAGGAGAGCTAGCGGGGGGGAGGCACGAGCAGTACTTC
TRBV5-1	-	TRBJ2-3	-	CASSPGSTSTDTQYF	TGCGCCAGCAGCCCAGGAAGCACTAGCACAGATACGCAGTATTTT
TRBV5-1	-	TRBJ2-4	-	CASSLAGEDIQYF	TGCGCCAGCAGCTTGGCCGGGGAGGACATTCAGTACTTC
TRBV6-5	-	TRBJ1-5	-	CASSYLSGWVQHF	TGTGCCAGCAGTTACTTGTCTGGTTGGGTCCAGCATTTT